The entry below describes one T cell receptor beta chain. One entry per CDR3 protein results from TCRdb running MiXCR on the RT-PCR reads. Of approximately 200,000 distinct CDR3 sequences detected, 38% appear once; the ten largest clones hold approximately 10%. This entry is derived from a study of patients and donors after allogeneic stem cell transplantation. This CDR3 is 12 amino acids long. Germline trimming cut 5 bases from V and 15 bases from J; bases unmatched to any gene: 7. Germline V gene sequence: CDR1 LGHDT, CDR2 YNNKEL (reference sequence). The TCR was taken from a human donor who was either an allogeneic HSCT recipient or a stem cell or donor lymphocyte infusion donor (not recorded which). It is not recorded whose cells these are; they may come from a transplant donor. The sequencing input was blood, either unsorted or a sorted T cell fraction (not recorded which). The V gene is TRBV3-1, the J gene TRBJ2-1; 10 nucleotides line up with TRBD1. The CDR3 DNA reads TGTGCCAGCAGCGAAGGACAGGGGGTCCCGTTCTTC. Its protein is CASSEGQGVPFF.